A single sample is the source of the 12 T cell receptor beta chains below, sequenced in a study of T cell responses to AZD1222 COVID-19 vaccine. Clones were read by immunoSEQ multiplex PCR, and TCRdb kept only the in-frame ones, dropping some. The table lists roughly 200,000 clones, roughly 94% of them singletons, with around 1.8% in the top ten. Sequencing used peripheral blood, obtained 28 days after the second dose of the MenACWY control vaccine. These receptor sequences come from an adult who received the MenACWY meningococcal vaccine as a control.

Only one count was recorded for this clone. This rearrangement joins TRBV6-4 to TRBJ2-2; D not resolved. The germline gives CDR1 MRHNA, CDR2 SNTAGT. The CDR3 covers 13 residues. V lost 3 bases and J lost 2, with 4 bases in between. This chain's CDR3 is CASSETNTGELFF. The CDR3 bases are TGTGCCAGCAGTGAGACAAACACCGGGGAGCTGTTTTTT.

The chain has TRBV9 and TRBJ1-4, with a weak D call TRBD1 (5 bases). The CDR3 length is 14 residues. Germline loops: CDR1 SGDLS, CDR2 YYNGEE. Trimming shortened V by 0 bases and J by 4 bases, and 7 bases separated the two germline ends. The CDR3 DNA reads TGTGCCAGCAGCGTAGGACAGAGTAATGAAAAACTGTTTTTT. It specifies CASSVGQSNEKLFF.

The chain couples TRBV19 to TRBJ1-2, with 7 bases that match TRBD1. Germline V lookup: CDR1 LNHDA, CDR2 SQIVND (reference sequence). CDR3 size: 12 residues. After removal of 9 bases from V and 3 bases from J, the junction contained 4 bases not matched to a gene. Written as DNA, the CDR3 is TGTGCCAGCTACAGGGGAGACTATGGCTACACCTTC. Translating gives CASYRGDYGYTF.

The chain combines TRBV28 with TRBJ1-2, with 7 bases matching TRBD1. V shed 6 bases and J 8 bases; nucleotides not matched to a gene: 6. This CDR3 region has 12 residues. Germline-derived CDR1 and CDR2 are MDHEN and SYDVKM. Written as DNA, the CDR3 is TGTGCCAGCAGCCAAACAGGGGCGGGCTACACCTTC. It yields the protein CASSQTGAGYTF.

The CDR3 nucleotides read TGTGCCAGCAGCCAAGGGTCGGAGCCCCAAGAGACCCAGTACTTC. It translates to CASSQGSEPQETQYF. J is TRBJ2-5 and V is TRBV4-2; D is ambiguous. The V and J ends lost 1 base and 1 base respectively, with 10 bases between them. The CDR3 spans 15 residues. In germline, CDR1 is LGHNA, CDR2 YNFKEQ.

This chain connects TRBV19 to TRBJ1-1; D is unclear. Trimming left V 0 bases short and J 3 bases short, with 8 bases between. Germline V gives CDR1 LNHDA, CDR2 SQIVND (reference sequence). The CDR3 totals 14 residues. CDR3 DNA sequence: TGTGCCAGTAGTATAGACGACACCTACACTGAAGCTTTCTTT. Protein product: CASSIDDTYTEAFF.

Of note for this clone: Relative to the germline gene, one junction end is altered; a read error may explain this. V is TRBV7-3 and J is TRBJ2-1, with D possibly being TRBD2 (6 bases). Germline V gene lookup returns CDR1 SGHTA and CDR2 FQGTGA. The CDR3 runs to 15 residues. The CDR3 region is CASRLTGGESNEQFF. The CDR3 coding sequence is TGTGCCAGCAGGTTAACCGGGGGAGAAAGCAATGAGCAGTTCTTC.

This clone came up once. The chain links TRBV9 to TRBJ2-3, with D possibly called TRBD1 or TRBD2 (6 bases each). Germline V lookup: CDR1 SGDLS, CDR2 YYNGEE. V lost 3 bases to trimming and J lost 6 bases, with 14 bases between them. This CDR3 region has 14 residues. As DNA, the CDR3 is TGTGCCAGCAGCGAGGGCTTGGGGGGCGATACGCAGTATTTT. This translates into CASSEGLGGDTQYF.

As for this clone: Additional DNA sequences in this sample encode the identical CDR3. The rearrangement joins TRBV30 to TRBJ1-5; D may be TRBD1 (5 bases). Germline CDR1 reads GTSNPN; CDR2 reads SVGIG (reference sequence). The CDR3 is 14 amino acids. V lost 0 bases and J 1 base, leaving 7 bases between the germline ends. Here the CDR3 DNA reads TGTGCCTGGAGTGTCGGACAAAGCAATCAGCCCCAGCATTTT. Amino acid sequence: CAWSVGQSNQPQHF.

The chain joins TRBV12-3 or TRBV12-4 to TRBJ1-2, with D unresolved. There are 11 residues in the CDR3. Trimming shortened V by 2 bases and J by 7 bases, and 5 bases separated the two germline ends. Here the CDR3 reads CASSLKAGYTF. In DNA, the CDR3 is TGTGCCAGCAGTTTAAAGGCTGGCTACACCTTC.

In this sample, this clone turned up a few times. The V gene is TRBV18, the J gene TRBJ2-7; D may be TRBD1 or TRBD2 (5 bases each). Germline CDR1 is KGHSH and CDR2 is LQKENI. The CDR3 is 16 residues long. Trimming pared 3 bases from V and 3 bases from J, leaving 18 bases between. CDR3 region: CASSPENAQAGYEQYF. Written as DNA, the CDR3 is TGTGCCAGCTCACCCGAGAACGCACAGGCGGGCTACGAGCAGTACTTC. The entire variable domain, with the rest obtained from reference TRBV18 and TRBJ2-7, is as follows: NAGVMQNPRHLVRRRGQEARLRCSPMKGHSHVYWYRQLPEEGLKFMVYLQKENIIDESGMPKERFSAEFPKEGPSILRIQQVVRGDSAAYFCASSPENAQAGYEQYFGPGTRLTVT.

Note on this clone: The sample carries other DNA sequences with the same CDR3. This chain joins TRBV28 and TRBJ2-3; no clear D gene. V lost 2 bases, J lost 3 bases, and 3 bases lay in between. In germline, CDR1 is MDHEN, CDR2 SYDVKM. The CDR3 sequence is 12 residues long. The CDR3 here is CASSLGTDTQYF. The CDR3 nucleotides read TGTGCCAGCAGTTTAGGAACAGATACGCAGTATTTT.